What follows are 22 T cell receptor beta chains derived from one specimen sequenced in a study of PD-1 blockade in mismatch repair-deficient tumors. The table came from immunoSEQ multiplex PCR; TCRdb's copy has only in-frame clones and leaves some out. Here the sample spans about 130,000 clones, 88% being singletons. Sequenced here: peripheral blood, sampled approximately 73 weeks after starting pembrolizumab. These receptors were obtained from an adult with mismatch repair-deficient cancer.

V and J are TRBV4-1 and TRBJ2-5; 7 bases align to TRBD1. V was pared by 0 bases and J by 2 bases, with 0 bases of the junction left unmatched. Germline V CDR1 and CDR2: MGHRA, YSYEKL. The CDR3 is made up of 14 amino acids. The CDR3 DNA reads TGCGCCAGCAGCCAAGAGGGACAGCAAGAGACCCAGTACTTC. This sequence encodes CASSQEGQQETQYF.

This sequence joins TRBV7-2 and TRBJ2-7; 8 nucleotides match TRBD1. V shed 6 bases and J 0 bases; nucleotides not matched to a gene: 4. In germline, CDR1 is SGHTA, CDR2 FQGNSA. This CDR3 region has 14 residues. The CDR3 protein is CASRSTGGSYEQYF. The CDR3 DNA sequence: TGTGCCAGCAGGTCCACAGGGGGCTCCTACGAGCAGTACTTC.

The chain joins TRBV28 to TRBJ1-1; D is unresolved. The germline gives CDR1 MDHEN, CDR2 SYDVKM. The V end was cut by 3 bases, the J end by 7 bases, with 6 bases between. The CDR3 runs to 11 residues. DNA of the CDR3: TGTGCCAGCAGTTTCGGAATTGAAGCTTTCTTT. As protein: CASSFGIEAFF.

The chain couples TRBV4-1 to TRBJ2-1, with D possibly TRBD2 on 7 matching bases. The CDR3 loop spans 16 amino acids. Trimming pared 8 bases from V and 4 bases from J, leaving 21 bases between. Germline V lookup: CDR1 MGHRA, CDR2 YSYEKL. This CDR3 reads CASGLRGGVAYNEQFF. For the CDR3, the DNA is TGCGCCAGCGGCCTAAGGGGGGGAGTCGCGTACAATGAGCAGTTCTTC.

The chain couples TRBV10-1 to TRBJ2-7; no definite D call. The CDR3 runs 12 residues. V was cut by 7 bases and J by 0 bases, with 7 bases left in between. Germline CDR1 reads WNHNN; CDR2 reads SYGVQD (reference sequence). This CDR3 is CASKALSYEQYF. The CDR3 DNA sequence: TGCGCCAGCAAGGCGCTCTCCTACGAGCAGTACTTC.

V is TRBV7-2 and J is TRBJ2-5, with TRBD1 as a possible D gene (6 bases). In germline, CDR1 is SGHTA, CDR2 FQGNSA. V dropped 3 bases and J dropped 2 bases, with 13 bases sitting between them. The CDR3 runs to 15 residues. CDR3 nucleotides: TGTGCCAGCAGCTTGCTGGACAGACCACAAGAGACCCAGTACTTC. It specifies CASSLLDRPQETQYF.

The chain employs TRBV11-2 and TRBJ2-1; 12 bases fit TRBD2. CDR1 and CDR2 from the germline V gene are SGHAT and FQNNGV. The ends lost 5 bases at V and 7 bases at J; junction bases unmatched: 12. This CDR3 spans 17 amino acids. In DNA form, the CDR3 reads TGTGCCAGCAGCCTAGGGACTAGCGGGCCCTCGGGGAATGAGCAGTTCTTC. It codes for CASSLGTSGPSGNEQFF.

CDR3 sequence: CSVGGSGSEQYF. The CDR3 DNA follows: TGCAGCGTTGGTGGGAGCGGGAGCGAGCAGTACTTC. The chain has TRBV29-1 and TRBJ2-7; 8 bases align to TRBD2. V shed 4 bases and J 6 bases; nucleotides not matched to a gene: 5. The CDR3 has 12 residues. Germline V lookup: CDR1 SQVTM, CDR2 ANQGSEA.

The chain uses TRBV6-5 and TRBJ2-7, with TRBD1 matching 9 bases. V was pared by 2 bases and J by 3 bases, with 2 bases of the junction left unmatched. CDR3 length: 14 amino acids. Germline-derived CDR1 and CDR2 are MNHEY and SVGAGI. In DNA, the CDR3 is TGTGCCAGCAGTTACGGGACAGGGAACTACGAGCAGTACTTC. Its translation: CASSYGTGNYEQYF.

The chain couples TRBV4-3 to TRBJ2-5; 7 bases line up with TRBD1. CDR3 length equals 14 residues. Trimming removed 4 bases from V and 5 bases from J; junction bases left unmatched: 7. Germline V gene sequence: CDR1 LGHNA, CDR2 YSLEER. The CDR3 is CASSRIRGLETQYF. Written as DNA, the CDR3 is TGCGCCAGCAGCCGCATCAGGGGGTTGGAGACCCAGTACTTC.

This sequence joins TRBV2 and TRBJ2-5; D is possibly TRBD1 (6 bases). In germline, CDR1 is SNHLY, CDR2 FYNNEI. V was cut by 3 bases and J by 5 bases, with 13 bases left in between. The CDR3 is 14 amino acids. The CDR3 loop reads CASSDWTVGETQYF. CDR3 nucleotides: TGTGCCAGCAGTGATTGGACAGTCGGGGAGACCCAGTACTTC.

The gene calls are TRBV27 and TRBJ2-2, with 7 positions matching TRBD2. Looked up from germline, CDR1 is MNHEY and CDR2 is SMNVEV (reference sequence). The trim removed 5 bases at V and 5 bases at J, leaving 5 bases unmatched. The CDR3 is 14 amino acids. CDR3 residues: CASSLGGGTGELFF. The CDR3 nucleotides read TGTGCCAGCAGTCTCGGGGGAGGGACCGGGGAGCTGTTTTTT.

This clone was counted once. This chain connects TRBV5-5 to TRBJ2-7; 8 nucleotides agree with TRBD2. This CDR3 region has 14 residues. Germline V lookup: CDR1 SGHKS, CDR2 YYEKEE (reference sequence). Trimming took 4 bases from V and 5 from J; bases not matched to a gene: 8. The CDR3 coding sequence is TGTGCCAGCAGCGATCCGGGACTAGAAGACGAGCAGTACTTC. Its protein is CASSDPGLEDEQYF.

In its sample, this clone was seen a few times. This sequence joins TRBV4-1 and TRBJ2-7; D may be TRBD1 (5 bases). Germline loops: CDR1 MGHRA, CDR2 YSYEKL. V gave up 5 bases and J gave up 5 bases, with 10 bases separating them. The CDR3 extends over 12 amino acids. CDR3 loop: CASSSYRNEQYF. The CDR3 coding sequence is TGCGCCAGCAGCTCTTACAGGAACGAGCAGTACTTC.

The rearrangement uses TRBV6-5 and TRBJ2-1; D is unclear. CDR3 length equals 16 residues. The V end lost 7 bases, the J end lost 5 bases, and 21 bases lay between the germline ends. The germline V gene has CDR1 MNHEY and CDR2 SVGAGI. Written as DNA, the CDR3 is TGTGCCAGCACTTCCTCCCTCGCGCTGCTCGACAATGAGCAGTTCTTC. Protein: CASTSSLALLDNEQFF.

In nucleotides, the CDR3 is TGTGCCAGCTCACCAACCACAGGGTGGGGTCAGCCCCAGCATTTT. This encodes CASSPTTGWGQPQHF. The V gene is TRBV18, the J gene TRBJ1-5; D might be TRBD1 (6 bases). Germline V gene lookup returns CDR1 KGHSH and CDR2 LQKENI. Trimming removed 2 bases from V and 6 bases from J, with 14 bases in between. The CDR3 runs to 15 residues.

The chain links TRBV6-1 to TRBJ2-2; D remains ambiguous. CDR1 and CDR2 from the germline V gene are MNHNS and SASEGT. Trimming stripped 1 base from V and 0 bases from J, with 9 bases between. This CDR3 has 16 residues. CDR3 protein: CASSEGPYTNTGELFF. DNA of the CDR3: TGTGCCAGCAGTGAAGGACCCTATACGAACACCGGGGAGCTGTTTTTT.

V is TRBV6-1 and J is TRBJ1-2; possible D gene TRBD1, 6 bases. The V gene lost 2 bases and the J gene lost 4 bases, with 11 bases spanning the gap. Germline lookup yields CDR1 MNHNS and CDR2 SASEGT. The CDR3 contains 14 residues. Here the CDR3 reads CASSELAGAYGYTF. In nucleotides, the CDR3 is TGTGCCAGCAGTGAACTGGCAGGGGCCTATGGCTACACCTTC.

This clone was counted a few times. The chain uses TRBV4-1 and TRBJ2-7; D gene uncertain. CDR1 MGHRA and CDR2 YSYEKL come from the germline V gene. The length of the CDR3 is 14 residues. V was cut by 1 base and J by 2 bases, with 9 bases left in between. This chain's CDR3 is CASSQGPVTYEQYF. In DNA form, the CDR3 reads TGCGCCAGCAGCCAAGGCCCGGTGACCTACGAGCAGTACTTC.

This clone was detected only a few times. V is TRBV6-1 and J is TRBJ2-7; D call uncertain. CDR1 MNHNS and CDR2 SASEGT come from the germline V gene. The length of the CDR3 is 15 residues. The germline V and J ends were trimmed by 7 bases and 4 bases, with 20 bases remaining between them. The CDR3 reads CASTPVAGRMYEQYF. Here the CDR3 DNA reads TGTGCCAGCACCCCGGTGGCCGGGCGTATGTACGAGCAGTACTTC.

This clone was observed a single time. The chain combines TRBV9 with TRBJ2-2, with TRBD1 identical over 7 bases. CDR1 and CDR2 from the germline V gene are SGDLS and YYNGEE. The CDR3 loop spans 16 amino acids. V shed 4 bases, J shed 1 base, and the junction held 7 bases outside the gene matches. The CDR3 region is CASSPPTGENTGELFF. The CDR3 nucleotides read TGTGCCAGCAGCCCCCCAACAGGGGAGAACACCGGGGAGCTGTTTTTT.

This chain connects TRBV6-6 to TRBJ1-5; 8 nucleotides agree with TRBD1. Germline CDR1 reads MNHNY; CDR2 reads SVGAGI (reference sequence). V trimming: 2 bases; J trimming: 7 bases; junction bases outside the gene matches: 10. The length of the CDR3 is 16 residues. CDR3 sequence reads: CASSYPRTGKIQPQHF. CDR3 DNA sequence: TGTGCCAGCAGTTACCCGAGGACAGGGAAGATACAGCCCCAGCATTTT.